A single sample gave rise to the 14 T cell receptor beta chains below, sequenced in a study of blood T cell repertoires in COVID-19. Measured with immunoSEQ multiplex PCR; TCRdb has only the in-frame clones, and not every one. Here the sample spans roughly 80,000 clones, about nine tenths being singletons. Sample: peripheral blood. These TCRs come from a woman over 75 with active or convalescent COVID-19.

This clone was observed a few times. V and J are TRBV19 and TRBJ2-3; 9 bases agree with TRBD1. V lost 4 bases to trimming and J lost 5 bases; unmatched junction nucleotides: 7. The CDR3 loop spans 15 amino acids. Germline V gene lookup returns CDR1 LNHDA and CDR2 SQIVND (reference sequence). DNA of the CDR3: TGTGCCAGTAGTAGGAGGACAGGGGACAGAGATACGCAGTATTTT. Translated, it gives CASSRRTGDRDTQYF. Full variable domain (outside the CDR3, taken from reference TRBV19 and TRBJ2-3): DGGITQSPKYLFRKEGQNVTLSCEQNLNHDAMYWYRQDPGQGLRLIYYSQIVNDFQKGDIAEGYSVSREKKESFPLTVTSAQKNPTAFYLCASSRRTGDRDTQYFGPGTRLTVL.

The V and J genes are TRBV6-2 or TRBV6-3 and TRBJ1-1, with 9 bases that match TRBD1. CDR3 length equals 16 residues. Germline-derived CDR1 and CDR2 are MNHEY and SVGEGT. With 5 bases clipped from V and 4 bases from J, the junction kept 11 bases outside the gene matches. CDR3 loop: CASSRERGTGITEAFF. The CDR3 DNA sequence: TGTGCCAGCAGTCGAGAACGCGGGACAGGGATCACTGAAGCTTTCTTT.

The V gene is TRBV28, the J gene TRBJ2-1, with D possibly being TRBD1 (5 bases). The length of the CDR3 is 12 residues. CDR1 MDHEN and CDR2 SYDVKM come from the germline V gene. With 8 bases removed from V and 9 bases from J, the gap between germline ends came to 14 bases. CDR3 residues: CASGQGIPEQFF. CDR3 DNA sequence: TGTGCCAGCGGGCAGGGAATTCCTGAGCAGTTCTTC.

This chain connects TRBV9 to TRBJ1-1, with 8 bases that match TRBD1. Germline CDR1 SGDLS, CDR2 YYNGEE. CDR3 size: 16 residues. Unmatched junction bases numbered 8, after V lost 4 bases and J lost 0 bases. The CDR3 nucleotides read TGTGCCAGCAGCCCTACAGGGGGTGCCATGAACACTGAAGCTTTCTTT. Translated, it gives CASSPTGGAMNTEAFF.

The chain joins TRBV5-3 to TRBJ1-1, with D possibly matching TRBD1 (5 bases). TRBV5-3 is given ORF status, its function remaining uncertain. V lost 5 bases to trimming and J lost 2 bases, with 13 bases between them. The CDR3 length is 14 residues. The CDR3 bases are TGTGCCAGAAGGTGCCCGGGGGGAAACACTGAAGCTTTCTTT. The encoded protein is CARRCPGGNTEAFF.

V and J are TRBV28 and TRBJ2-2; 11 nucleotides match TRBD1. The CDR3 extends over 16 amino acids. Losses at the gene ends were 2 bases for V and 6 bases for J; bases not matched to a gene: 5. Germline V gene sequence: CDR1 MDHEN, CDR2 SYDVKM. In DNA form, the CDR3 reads TGTGCCAGCAGTTTACACCGGGACAGGGGGTCCGGGGAGCTGTTTTTT. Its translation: CASSLHRDRGSGELFF.

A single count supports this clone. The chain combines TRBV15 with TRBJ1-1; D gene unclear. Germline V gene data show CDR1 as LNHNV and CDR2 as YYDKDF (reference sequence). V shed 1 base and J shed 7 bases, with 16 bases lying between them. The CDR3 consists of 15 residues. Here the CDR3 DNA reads TGTGCCACCAGCAGAGCCGTTTCAGGCATGGGTGAAGCTTTCTTT. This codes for CATSRAVSGMGEAFF.

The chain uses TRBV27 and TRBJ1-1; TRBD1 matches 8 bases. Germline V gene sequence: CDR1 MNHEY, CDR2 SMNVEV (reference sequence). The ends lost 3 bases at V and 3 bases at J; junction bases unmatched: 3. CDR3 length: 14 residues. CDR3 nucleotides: TGTGCCAGCAGTTTGGCAGGGGGCTACACTGAAGCTTTCTTT. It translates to CASSLAGGYTEAFF.

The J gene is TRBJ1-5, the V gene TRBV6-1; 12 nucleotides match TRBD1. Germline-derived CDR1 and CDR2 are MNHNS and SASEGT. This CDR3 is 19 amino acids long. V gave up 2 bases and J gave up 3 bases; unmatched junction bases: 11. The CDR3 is CASSERDRGRSGTNQPQHF. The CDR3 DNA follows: TGTGCCAGCAGTGAAAGGGACAGGGGGCGAAGTGGTACCAATCAGCCCCAGCATTTT.

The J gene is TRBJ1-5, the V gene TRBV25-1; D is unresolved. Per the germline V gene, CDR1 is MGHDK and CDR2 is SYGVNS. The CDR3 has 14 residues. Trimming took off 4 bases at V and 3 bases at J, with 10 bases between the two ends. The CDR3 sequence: CASSGIGVNQPQHF. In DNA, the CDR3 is TGTGCCAGCAGTGGAATCGGGGTCAATCAGCCCCAGCATTTT.

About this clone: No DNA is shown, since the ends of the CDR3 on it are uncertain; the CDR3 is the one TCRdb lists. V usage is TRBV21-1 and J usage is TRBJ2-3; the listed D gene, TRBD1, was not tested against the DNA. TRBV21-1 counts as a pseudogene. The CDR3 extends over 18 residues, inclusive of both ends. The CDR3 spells CASSKGTRVGQGTDTQYF.

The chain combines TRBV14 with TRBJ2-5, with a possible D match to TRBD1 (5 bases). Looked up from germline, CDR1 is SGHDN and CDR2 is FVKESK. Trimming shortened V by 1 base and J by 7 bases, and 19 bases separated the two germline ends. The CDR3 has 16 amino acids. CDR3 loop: CASSQAPGRAQGTQYF. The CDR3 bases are TGTGCCAGCAGCCAAGCCCCGGGCAGGGCGCAGGGGACCCAGTACTTC. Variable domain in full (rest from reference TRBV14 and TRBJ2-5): EAGVTQFPSHSVIEKGQTVTLRCDPISGHDNLYWYRRVMGKEIKFLLHFVKESKQDESGMPNNRFLAERTGGTYSTLKVQPAELEDSGVYFCASSQAPGRAQGTQYFGPGTRLLVL.

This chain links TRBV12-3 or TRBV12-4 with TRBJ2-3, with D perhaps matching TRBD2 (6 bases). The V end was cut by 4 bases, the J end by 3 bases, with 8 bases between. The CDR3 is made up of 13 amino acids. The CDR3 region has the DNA TGTGCCAGCAGTTACCTAGCGACAGATACGCAGTATTTT. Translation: CASSYLATDTQYF.

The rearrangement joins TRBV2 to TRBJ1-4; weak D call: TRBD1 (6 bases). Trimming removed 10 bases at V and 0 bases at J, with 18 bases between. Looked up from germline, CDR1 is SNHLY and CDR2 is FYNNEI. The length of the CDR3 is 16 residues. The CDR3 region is CATRTGPYTTNEKLFF. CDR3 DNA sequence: TGTGCCACCCGAACAGGGCCGTATACAACTAATGAAAAACTGTTTTTT.